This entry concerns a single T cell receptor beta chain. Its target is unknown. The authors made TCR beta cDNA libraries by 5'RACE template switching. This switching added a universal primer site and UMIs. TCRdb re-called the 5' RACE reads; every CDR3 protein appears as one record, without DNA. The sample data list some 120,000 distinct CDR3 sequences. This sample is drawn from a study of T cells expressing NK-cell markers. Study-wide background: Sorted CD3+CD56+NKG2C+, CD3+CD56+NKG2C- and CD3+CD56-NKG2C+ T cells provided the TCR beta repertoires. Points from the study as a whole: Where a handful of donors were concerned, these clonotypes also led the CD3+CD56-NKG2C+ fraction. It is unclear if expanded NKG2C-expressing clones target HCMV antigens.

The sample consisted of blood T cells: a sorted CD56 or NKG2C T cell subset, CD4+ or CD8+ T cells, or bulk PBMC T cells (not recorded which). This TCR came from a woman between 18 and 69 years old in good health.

CDR3 in amino acids: CASSYAGGLDYTF. This chain connects TRBV6-5 to TRBJ1-2; no DNA is available, so the TRBD1 call from TCRdb remains unchecked. The germline V gene has CDR1 MNHEY and CDR2 SVGAGI. The CDR3 has 13 amino acids.